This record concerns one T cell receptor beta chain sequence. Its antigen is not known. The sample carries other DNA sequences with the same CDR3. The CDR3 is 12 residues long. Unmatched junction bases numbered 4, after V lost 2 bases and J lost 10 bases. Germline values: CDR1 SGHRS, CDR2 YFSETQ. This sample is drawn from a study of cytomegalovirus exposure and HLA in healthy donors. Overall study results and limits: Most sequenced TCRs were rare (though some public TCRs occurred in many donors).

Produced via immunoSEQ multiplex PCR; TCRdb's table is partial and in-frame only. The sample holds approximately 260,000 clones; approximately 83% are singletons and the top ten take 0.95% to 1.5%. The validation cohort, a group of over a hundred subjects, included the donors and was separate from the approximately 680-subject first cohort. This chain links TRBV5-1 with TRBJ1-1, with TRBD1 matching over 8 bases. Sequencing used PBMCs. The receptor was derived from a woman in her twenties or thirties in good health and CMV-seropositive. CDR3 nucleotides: TGCGCCAGCAGCTTAGACAGGGGATTAGCTTTCTTT. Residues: CASSLDRGLAFF.